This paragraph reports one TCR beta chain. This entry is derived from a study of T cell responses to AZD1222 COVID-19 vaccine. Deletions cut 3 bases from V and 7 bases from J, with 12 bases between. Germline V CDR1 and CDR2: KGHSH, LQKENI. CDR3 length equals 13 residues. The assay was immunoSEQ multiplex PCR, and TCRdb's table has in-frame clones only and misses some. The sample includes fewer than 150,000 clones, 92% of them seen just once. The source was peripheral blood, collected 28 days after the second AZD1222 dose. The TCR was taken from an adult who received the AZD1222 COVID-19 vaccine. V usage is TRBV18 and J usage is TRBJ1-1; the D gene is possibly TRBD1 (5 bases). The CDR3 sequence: CASSPRGDDEAFF. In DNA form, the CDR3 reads TGTGCCAGCTCACCCCGGGGGGACGATGAAGCTTTCTTT. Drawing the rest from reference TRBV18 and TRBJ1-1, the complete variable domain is NAGVMQNPRHLVRRRGQEARLRCSPMKGHSHVYWYRQLPEEGLKFMVYLQKENIIDESGMPKERFSAEFPKEGPSILRIQQVVRGDSAAYFCASSPRGDDEAFFGQGTRLTVV.